The clone carrying this TCR beta chain was picked up a small number of times. This record comes from a study of human T cells and chemical hapten exposure. Using its own MiXCR run on the RACE reads, TCRdb lists one record per CDR3 protein. Altogether under 300,000 distinct CDR3 sequences are present, over 7.5% being singletons, with the ten largest covering more than 0.95%. The sample's time point: pre-sensitization, week 0. Treatment given: therapeutic diphenylcyclopropenone sensitization with weekly scalp DPC. The ends were cut back, 4 bases at V and 0 bases at J, with 10 bases in the middle. This CDR3 spans 15 amino acids. Germline V lookup: CDR1 MNHNY, CDR2 SVGAGI (reference sequence).

The chain couples TRBV6-6 to TRBJ1-5; no definite D call. This TCR was recovered from a man younger than 30 with alopecia areata. Some clones in this sample may be carry-over from other donors' samples. The sequences come from whole blood, collected in connection with sensitization to the hapten diphenylcyclopropenone (DPC). Written as DNA, the CDR3 is TGTGCCAGCAGTTCGTACAGCGATAGCAATCAGCCCCAGCATTTT. Protein product: CASSSYSDSNQPQHF.